The next 30 T cell receptor beta chains were all read from a single sample in a study of T cell clonality in common variable immunodeficiency. Here immunoSEQ multiplex PCR was the method, and the copy in TCRdb shows in-frame clones only, minus some. The data list 45,000 to 55,000 clones, none observed once; roughly 5.3% falls to the top ten. The sequenced sample was peripheral blood mononuclear cells. These receptors were collected from a person aged 18 to 75 in good health.

The table lists this clone with many counts. The read comes to an end 3 residues before the CDR3 does, leaving the germline J gene to fill in the end. The V gene is TRBV5-1, the J gene TRBJ1-1; D gene unclear. CDR1 is SGHRS and CDR2 is YFSETQ in the germline V gene. The CDR3 sequence is 13 residues long. The V end was cut by 0 bases, the J end by 1 base, with 4 bases between. CDR3 residues: CASSLVRNTEAFF. Partial CDR3 DNA: TGCGCCAGCAGCTTGGTCAGGAACACTGAA.

This clone was picked up many times. The CDR3 end is not reached by the read, which stops 3 residues before it; the germline J gene fills it in. The chain is built from TRBV5-4 and TRBJ2-3, with D perhaps TRBD2 (5 bases). V lost 7 bases and J 3 bases, leaving 12 bases between the germline ends. Germline CDR1 and CDR2: SGHNT and YYREEE (reference sequence). The CDR3 totals 13 residues. CDR3 sequence reads: CASSNSGTDTQYF. CDR3 DNA, as far as it was read: TGTGCCAGCTCGAATTCGGGGACAGATACG.

Ten or more counts support this clone. The read ends 3 residues early relative to the CDR3; the germline J gene fills the gap. This sequence joins TRBV19 and TRBJ2-7, with 12 bases fitting TRBD1. This CDR3 is 14 amino acids long. From germline, CDR1 is LNHDA and CDR2 SQIVND (reference sequence). Germline trimming cut 6 bases from V and 5 bases from J; bases unmatched to any gene: 5. The part of the CDR3 DNA that was read is TGTGCCAGTAGCCCGGGACAGGGGGCCCACGAG. Amino acids: CASSPGQGAHE. The CDR3 as a whole reads CASSPGQGAHEQYF.

This clone was seen repeatedly, ten times or more. The CDR3 goes on 3 residues after the read ends, and that part is filled in from the germline J gene. The chain employs TRBV5-1 and TRBJ1-5, with D possibly matching TRBD1 (6 bases). Germline V gene data show CDR1 as SGHRS and CDR2 as YFSETQ. Deletions cut 3 bases from V and 6 bases from J, with 16 bases between. There are 15 residues in the CDR3. The CDR3 bases that were read are TGCGCCAGCAGCTGGGGGGGCTCAGGGTCTCAGCCC. Residues: CASSWGGSGSQP. The whole CDR3 sequence is CASSWGGSGSQPQHF.

This clone was detected ten times or more. The CDR3 end lies 3 residues beyond the end of the read and is filled in from the germline J gene. V and J are TRBV2 and TRBJ2-7, with D perhaps TRBD2 (5 bases). Germline V gene sequence: CDR1 SNHLY, CDR2 FYNNEI. CDR3 length: 13 residues. Trimming cost V 6 bases and J 1 base, with 10 bases left between them. The DNA read from the CDR3 is TGTGCCAGCAGGGAGAGGGCATCCTACGAG. It encodes CASRERASYE. The whole CDR3 sequence reads CASRERASYEQYF.

This clone showed up many times. The read comes to an end 3 residues before the CDR3 does, leaving the germline J gene to fill in the end. The genes are TRBV7-8 and TRBJ1-5; 8 positions match TRBD1. V trimming: 4 bases; J trimming: 2 bases; junction bases outside the gene matches: 10. The CDR3 spans 17 residues. Germline CDR1 SGHVS, CDR2 FQNEAQ. CDR3 sequence: CASSSREQGAGNQPQHF. The sequenced part of the CDR3 DNA is TGTGCCAGCAGCTCACGGGAGCAGGGGGCTGGCAATCAGCCC.

This clone was seen repeatedly, ten times or more. From the germline J gene comes the end of the CDR3, since the read stops 3 residues before it. The chain employs TRBV20-1 and TRBJ1-1, with 7 bases matching TRBD1. Germline V gives CDR1 DFQATT, CDR2 SNEGSKA (reference sequence). The CDR3 extends over 16 amino acids. V trimming: 6 bases; J trimming: 0 bases; junction bases outside the gene matches: 13. The DNA read from the CDR3 is TGCAGTGCGACCACAGGGGCCTACTCAATGAACACTGAA. Its protein is CSATTGAYSMNTE. The entire CDR3 protein reads CSATTGAYSMNTEAFF.

This clone has at least ten counts. The sequenced fragment ends 3 residues before the CDR3 boundary, so the rest is inferred from the germline J gene. The rearrangement joins TRBV6-2 or TRBV6-3 to TRBJ1-6; perhaps TRBD1 as D (5 bases). Germline CDR1 reads MNHEY; CDR2 reads SVGEGT. The germline V and J ends were trimmed by 2 bases and 10 bases, with 15 bases remaining between them. The CDR3 loop spans 15 amino acids. CDR3 region: CASSYVAGRDSPLHF. The CDR3 DNA, read in part, is TGTGCCAGCAGTTACGTGGCAGGGCGCGACTCACCC.

This clone came up many times. The CDR3 is CASSPRAEVTDTQYF. CDR3 bases read: TGTGCCAGTAGCCCGAGGGCTGAGGTGACAGATACG. The rearrangement joins TRBV19 to TRBJ2-3; perhaps TRBD2 as D (5 bases). The read falls 3 residues short of the CDR3 end, and the missing part is taken from the germline J gene. With 6 bases removed from V and 3 bases from J, the gap between germline ends came to 16 bases. This CDR3 comprises 15 residues. Germline V CDR1 and CDR2: LNHDA, SQIVND (reference sequence). The full variable domain, its missing parts supplied by reference TRBV19 and TRBJ2-3, is DGGITQSPKYLFRKEGQNVTLSCEQNLNHDAMYWYRQDPGQGLRLIYYSQIVNDFQKGDIAEGYSVSREKKESFPLTVTSAQKNPTAFYLCASSPRAEVTDTQYFGPGTRLTVL.

This clone was found many times. The CDR3 is cut off 3 residues early in the read; its end comes from the germline J gene. The V gene is TRBV19, the J gene TRBJ2-7, with D unclear. CDR3 size: 12 residues. Germline V gene sequence: CDR1 LNHDA, CDR2 SQIVND (reference sequence). Trimming stripped 5 bases from V and 0 bases from J, with 5 bases between. The covered CDR3 bases are TGTGCCAGTAGTCTTAACTCCTACGAG. Its translation is CASSLNSYE. The full-length CDR3 reads as CASSLNSYEQYF.

This clone was detected ten times or more. The CDR3 sequence: CASSPWAGGTYGYTF. The CDR3 bases that were read are TGCGCCAGCAGCCCCTGGGCAGGGGGGACCTATGGC. The chain joins TRBV5-1 to TRBJ1-2; TRBD1 agrees at 7 bases. Read coverage stops 3 residues before the CDR3 terminus; the germline J gene supplies the remainder. Germline lookup yields CDR1 SGHRS and CDR2 YFSETQ. V shed 4 bases and J 4 bases; nucleotides not matched to a gene: 10. The CDR3 extends over 15 amino acids.

There are many counts of this clone. The read falls 3 residues short of the CDR3 end, and the missing part is taken from the germline J gene. The gene calls are TRBV12-5 and TRBJ2-7, with 7 bases identical to TRBD2. Germline CDR1 is LGHNT and CDR2 is FRNRAP. This CDR3 is built from 13 residues. Trimming removed 6 bases from V and 3 bases from J; junction bases left unmatched: 5. This CDR3 is CASGRTSLYEQYF. The covered CDR3 bases are TGTGCTAGTGGCCGGACTAGTCTCTACGAG.

This clone appeared many times. The CDR3 is cut off 3 residues early in the read; its end comes from the germline J gene. The chain combines TRBV7-2 with TRBJ2-1; the match to TRBD2 covers 7 bases. The CDR3 covers 14 residues. Germline V lookup: CDR1 SGHTA, CDR2 FQGNSA. The V segment lost 2 bases and the J segment 6 bases; nucleotides outside the gene matches: 4. CDR3: CASSLSSSGNEQFF. Partial CDR3 DNA: TGTGCCAGCAGCTTATCATCTAGCGGCAATGAG.

This clone was seen ten or more times. The DNA ends 3 residues before the CDR3 does, and the rest of the CDR3 is filled in from the germline J gene. The V call is TRBV28, the J call TRBJ2-1; tentatively, D is TRBD2 (6 bases). The CDR3 runs to 14 residues. The V end lost 3 bases, the J end lost 9 bases, and 15 bases lay between the germline ends. Looked up from germline, CDR1 is MDHEN and CDR2 is SYDVKM. The sequenced CDR3 bases are TGTGCCAGCAGTTTCGGGGGATTTAGGGGTGAG. Amino acids: CASSFGGFRGE. The entire CDR3 sequence reads CASSFGGFRGEQFF.

This clone was counted many times. The missing CDR3 end, 3 residues past where the read stops, is filled in from the germline J gene. This rearrangement joins TRBV30 to TRBJ1-1, with a weak D call TRBD1 (6 bases). From germline, CDR1 is GTSNPN and CDR2 SVGIG (reference sequence). This CDR3 is 12 amino acids long. Between the trimmed V and J ends, which lost 2 bases and 3 bases, there was a span of 7 bases. The CDR3 bases that were read are TGTGCCTGGAGTCCAGGGGACACTGAA. Its translation is CAWSPGDTE. The CDR3, in full, reads CAWSPGDTEAFF.

This clone was seen at least ten times. The read is 3 residues too short to cover the CDR3 end, so that end is filled in from the germline J gene. The chain joins TRBV5-5 to TRBJ1-6, with TRBD1 identical over 10 bases. Germline V gene data show CDR1 as SGHKS and CDR2 as YYEKEE (reference sequence). This CDR3 has 15 residues. The ends lost 1 base at V and 9 bases at J; junction bases unmatched: 4. Incomplete CDR3 DNA: TGTGCCAGCAGCTTGACTGGGGACAGGGGTTCACCC. It codes for CASSLTGDRGSP. The full CDR3 is CASSLTGDRGSPLHF. The whole variable domain, filled in from reference TRBV5-5 and TRBJ1-6, reads DAGVTQSPTHLIKTRGQQVTLRCSPISGHKSVSWYQQVLGQGPQFIFQYYEKEERGRGNFPDRFSARQFPNYSSELNVNALLLGDSALYLCASSLTGDRGSPLHFGNGTRLTVT.

The table lists this clone with many counts. Read coverage stops 3 residues before the CDR3 terminus; the germline J gene supplies the remainder. The chain is built from TRBV2 and TRBJ2-6; 9 nucleotides agree with TRBD1. Per germline, CDR1 SNHLY and CDR2 FYNNEI. CDR3 size: 16 residues. The V gene end was trimmed by 5 bases and the J gene end by 1 base; junction bases not matched to a gene: 3. CDR3 bases read: TGTGCCAGCAGTTGGACAGGGGTGTCTGGGGCCAACGTC. This codes for CASSWTGVSGANV. The full CDR3 protein reads CASSWTGVSGANVLTF. The complete variable domain, with remaining parts taken from reference TRBV2 and TRBJ2-6, reads EPEVTQTPSHQVTQMGQEVILRCVPISNHLYFYWYRQILGQKVEFLVSFYNNEISEKSEIFDDQFSVERPDGSNFTLKIRSTKLEDSAMYFCASSWTGVSGANVLTFGAGSRLTVL.

This clone was counted many times. The DNA ends 3 residues before the CDR3 does, and the rest of the CDR3 is filled in from the germline J gene. The V call is TRBV7-9, the J call TRBJ1-3, with no clear D. The CDR3 extends over 14 amino acids. CDR1 is SEHNR and CDR2 is FQNEAQ in the germline V gene (reference sequence). V shed 5 bases and J shed 0 bases, with 8 bases lying between them. CDR3 DNA (partial): TGTGCCAGCAGCCCCTCGGTCTCTGGAAACACC. Its protein product is CASSPSVSGNT. The whole CDR3 sequence reads CASSPSVSGNTIYF. Supplemented by reference TRBV7-9 and TRBJ1-3, the full variable domain reads DTGVSQNPRHKITKRGQNVTFRCDPISEHNRLYWYRQTLGQGPEFLTYFQNEAQLEKSRLLSDRFSAERPKGSFSTLEIQRTEQGDSAMYLCASSPSVSGNTIYFGEGSWLTVV.

This clone was detected ten times or more. The observed sequence ends 3 residues before the CDR3 terminus, with the missing tail filled in from the germline J gene. The rearrangement joins TRBV7-9 to TRBJ1-1; a weak D match, TRBD1 (5 bases). CDR3 size: 12 residues. V shed 5 bases and J shed 7 bases, with 11 bases lying between them. Germline V gives CDR1 SEHNR, CDR2 FQNEAQ (reference sequence). Here the CDR3 reads CASSRDRSEAFF. The CDR3 bases that were read are TGTGCCAGCAGCCGAGACAGAAGTGAA.

The table lists this clone with many counts. The read is 3 residues too short to cover the CDR3 end, so that end is filled in from the germline J gene. The chain combines TRBV7-2 with TRBJ2-7; 7 bases fit TRBD2. Germline assignment: CDR1 SGHTA and CDR2 FQGNSA. The CDR3 has 13 amino acids. J lost 6 bases, V lost 5 bases, and 7 bases had no gene match. CDR3 bases read: TGTGCCAGCAGCGCCGGACTAGTTGGCGAG. It specifies CASSAGLVGE. The complete CDR3 reads CASSAGLVGEQYF. Looking up the rest from reference TRBV7-2 and TRBJ2-7 gives the full variable domain: GAGVSQSPSNKVTEKGKDVELRCDPISGHTALYWYRQSLGQGLEFLIYFQGNSAPDKSGLPSDRFSAERTGGSVSTLTIQRTQQEDSAVYLCASSAGLVGEQYFGPGTRLTVT.

Many counts were recorded for this clone. The CDR3 reads CASSPSTTGNYEQYF. CDR3 bases read: TGTGCCAGCTCACCCTCCACGACAGGGAACTACGAG. The rearrangement joins TRBV18 to TRBJ2-7; 7 nucleotides line up with TRBD1. The sequenced fragment ends 3 residues before the CDR3 boundary, so the rest is inferred from the germline J gene. V shed 3 bases and J 3 bases; nucleotides not matched to a gene: 8. The CDR3 consists of 15 residues. Germline lookup yields CDR1 KGHSH and CDR2 LQKENI.

This clone was found many times. Read coverage stops 3 residues before the CDR3 terminus; the germline J gene supplies the remainder. The chain employs TRBV6-2 or TRBV6-3 and TRBJ1-1; 9 bases map to TRBD1. The CDR3 is made up of 15 amino acids. Per the germline V gene, CDR1 is MNHEY and CDR2 is SVGEGT. The J segment lost 6 bases and the V segment lost 4 bases, leaving 9 bases of the junction unmatched. The CDR3 loop reads CASSSPGTGSAEAFF. Incomplete CDR3 DNA: TGTGCCAGCAGTTCTCCCGGGACAGGGTCCGCTGAA.

This clone was recorded at least ten times. The read comes to an end 3 residues before the CDR3 does, leaving the germline J gene to fill in the end. The chain combines TRBV11-2 with TRBJ2-1; D perhaps matches TRBD2 (6 bases). Deletions cut 2 bases from V and 5 bases from J, with 10 bases between. CDR1 and CDR2 (germline): SGHAT, FQNNGV. The CDR3 has 14 residues. The CDR3 sequence: CASSLSSGNNEQFF. Incomplete CDR3 DNA: TGTGCCAGCAGCTTAAGTAGCGGCAACAATGAG.

This clone came up many times. The read falls 3 residues short of the CDR3 end, and the missing part is taken from the germline J gene. The J gene is TRBJ1-4, the V gene TRBV2; D is perhaps TRBD1 (5 bases). The CDR3 is 15 residues long. Looked up from germline, CDR1 is SNHLY and CDR2 is FYNNEI. The V end lost 6 bases, the J end lost 0 bases, and 11 bases lay between the germline ends. CDR3 residues: CASRKETATNEKLFF. The DNA read from the CDR3 is TGTGCCAGCAGAAAAGAGACAGCAACTAATGAAAAA.

In this sample, this clone turned up many times. The CDR3 extends 3 residues past the end of the read, so its final part is completed from the germline J gene. This rearrangement joins TRBV18 to TRBJ2-7; TRBD1 aligns across 8 bases. Trimming cost V 4 bases and J 6 bases; bases outside gene matches: 5. The germline gives CDR1 KGHSH, CDR2 LQKENI. The CDR3 extends over 13 amino acids. The CDR3 DNA, read in part, is TGTGCCAGCTCACTGGACAGGGATTCCGAG. Encoded protein: CASSLDRDSE. The CDR3 in full is CASSLDRDSEQYF. The whole variable domain, filled in from reference TRBV18 and TRBJ2-7, reads NAGVMQNPRHLVRRRGQEARLRCSPMKGHSHVYWYRQLPEEGLKFMVYLQKENIIDESGMPKERFSAEFPKEGPSILRIQQVVRGDSAAYFCASSLDRDSEQYFGPGTRLTVT.

This clone was seen many times. The sequence runs out 3 residues before the end of the CDR3; the remainder is reconstructed from the germline J gene. The chain combines TRBV2 with TRBJ2-1, with D uncertain. The germline V and J ends were trimmed by 7 bases and 2 bases, with 3 bases remaining between them. Germline CDR1 and CDR2: SNHLY and FYNNEI. The CDR3 sequence is 11 residues long. The chain's CDR3 is CASTTYNEQFF. The CDR3 DNA, read in part, is TGTGCCAGCACTACCTACAATGAG. Using reference TRBV2 and TRBJ2-1 for the parts outside the CDR3, the full variable domain is EPEVTQTPSHQVTQMGQEVILRCVPISNHLYFYWYRQILGQKVEFLVSFYNNEISEKSEIFDDQFSVERPDGSNFTLKIRSTKLEDSAMYFCASTTYNEQFFGPGTRLTVL.

This clone came up many times. CDR3 loop: CASRRAGGANDGYTF. The part of the CDR3 DNA that was read is TGTGCCAGCAGAAGAGCAGGGGGCGCGAATGATGGC. The chain employs TRBV6-2 or TRBV6-3 and TRBJ1-2; 8 bases agree with TRBD1. The sequence runs out 3 residues before the end of the CDR3; the remainder is reconstructed from the germline J gene. Unmatched junction bases numbered 12, after V lost 6 bases and J lost 6 bases. This CDR3 is built from 15 residues. Germline CDR1 is MNHEY and CDR2 is SVGEGT.

This clone was picked up many times. The missing CDR3 end, 3 residues past where the read stops, is filled in from the germline J gene. This chain links TRBV10-3 with TRBJ2-3, with 10 bases that match TRBD1. V lost 4 bases and J lost 5; bases outside the gene matches: 6. Germline CDR1 ENHRY, CDR2 SYGVKD. The CDR3 runs to 15 residues. The sequenced CDR3 bases are TGTGCCATCAGTGGTCTCGGACAGGGGGAAGATACG. It encodes CAISGLGQGEDT. The full-length CDR3 reads as CAISGLGQGEDTQYF.

CDR3 DNA, as far as it was read: TGTGCCAGCAGCCGGACAGGGAAAATAGAGACC. It specifies CASSRTGKIET. The entire CDR3 protein is CASSRTGKIETQYF. The chain links TRBV7-6 to TRBJ2-5; 8 positions match TRBD1. The read is 3 residues too short to cover the CDR3 end, so that end is filled in from the germline J gene. V shed 5 bases, J shed 4 bases, and the junction held 6 bases outside the gene matches. CDR1 SGHVS and CDR2 FNYEAQ come from the germline V gene. This CDR3 has 14 residues.

This clone was seen a few times. Sequencing ends 3 residues short of the CDR3 end; the germline J gene provides the rest. V is TRBV20-1 and J is TRBJ2-3; no clear D gene. In germline, CDR1 is DFQATT, CDR2 SNEGSKA (reference sequence). This CDR3 has 13 amino acids. Partial CDR3 DNA: TGCAGTGCTACCCTTGGGCCCCAAGAGACG. Translated: CSATLGPQET. The full CDR3 reads CSATLGPQETQYF.